The 13 T cell receptor beta chains below were found in one sample sequenced in a study of cytomegalovirus exposure and HLA in healthy donors. With 60 Vbeta and 13 Jbeta primers, the PCR was carried out. TCRdb's copy holds only in-frame clones and misses some; the assay was immunoSEQ multiplex PCR. The sample consists of 100,000 to 150,000 clones, 83% of them appearing once. Sequencing was carried out using PBMCs. The source of these receptors is a woman between 35 and 50 years old in good health and CMV-seropositive.

The V and J genes are TRBV4-3 and TRBJ1-4; possibly TRBD1 for D (6 bases). Germline values: CDR1 LGHNA, CDR2 YSLEER. Between the trimmed V and J ends, which lost 0 bases and 8 bases, there was a span of 13 bases. The CDR3 runs 15 residues. The CDR3 coding sequence is TGCGCCAGCAGCCAAGATGGGGGCTTTGGCGAAAAACTGTTTTTT. It codes for CASSQDGGFGEKLFF.

The chain links TRBV7-3 to TRBJ2-1; D is unresolved. The germline V gene has CDR1 SGHTA and CDR2 FQGTGA. V dropped 4 bases and J dropped 6 bases, with 7 bases sitting between them. There are 12 residues in the CDR3. As DNA, the CDR3 is TGTGCCAGCAGCTCAAATTCCAATGAGCAGTTCTTC. Translating it yields CASSSNSNEQFF. Supplemented by reference TRBV7-3 and TRBJ2-1, the full variable domain reads GAGVSQTPSNKVTEKGKYVELRCDPISGHTALYWYRQSLGQGPEFLIYFQGTGAADDSGLPNDRFFAVRPEGSVSTLKIQRTERGDSAVYLCASSSNSNEQFFGPGTRLTVL.

This clone has only one observation. J is TRBJ1-2 and V is TRBV5-1; TRBD1 is a possible D gene (6 bases). This CDR3 has 14 residues. The V gene lost 4 bases and the J gene lost 4 bases, with 14 bases spanning the gap. Germline V gene sequence: CDR1 SGHRS, CDR2 YFSETQ. In DNA, the CDR3 is TGCGCCAGCAGCCAGGACAGACAGACCTATGGCTACACCTTC. Translating gives CASSQDRQTYGYTF.

The V gene is TRBV28, the J gene TRBJ2-7; no reliable D call. The V end was cut by 4 bases, the J end by 6 bases, with 10 bases between. Per the germline V gene, CDR1 is MDHEN and CDR2 is SYDVKM. This CDR3 has 12 residues. The CDR3 protein is CASSSSVAEQYF. As DNA, the CDR3 is TGTGCCAGCAGTTCCTCAGTAGCCGAGCAGTACTTC.

J is TRBJ2-5 and V is TRBV28; possible D gene TRBD2, 7 bases. This CDR3 spans 16 amino acids. The V gene's germline CDR1 is MDHEN and CDR2 SYDVKM. Trimming removed 5 bases at V and 5 bases at J, with 21 bases between. The CDR3 loop is CASSGGALGRRETQYF. For the CDR3, the DNA is TGTGCCAGCAGTGGGGGGGCCCTGGGGCGCAGGGAGACCCAGTACTTC.

V and J are TRBV28 and TRBJ2-7; 10 bases match TRBD2. CDR3 length: 14 amino acids. CDR1 MDHEN and CDR2 SYDVKM come from the germline V gene. V shed 7 bases and J 2 bases; nucleotides not matched to a gene: 5. The chain's CDR3 is CASNLGLATYEQYF. CDR3 sequence (DNA): TGTGCCAGCAATCTGGGACTAGCGACCTACGAGCAGTACTTC.

The rearrangement joins TRBV30 to TRBJ1-3; D uncertain. In germline, CDR1 is GTSNPN, CDR2 SVGIG (reference sequence). Trimming removed 5 bases from V and 6 bases from J, with 14 bases in between. This CDR3 has 13 residues. Written as DNA, the CDR3 is TGTGCCTGGGCCGGAGGAGTAGTAAACACCATATATTTT. Protein product: CAWAGGVVNTIYF.

The chain has TRBV2 and TRBJ2-1; maybe TRBD1 (6 bases). Trimming left V 0 bases short and J 6 bases short, with 15 bases between. The CDR3 runs 16 residues. Germline V gene lookup returns CDR1 SNHLY and CDR2 FYNNEI. The DNA for the CDR3 is TGTGCCAGCAGTGAAGCTTTGTCAGGGGTCGGCAATGAGCAGTTCTTC. Protein product: CASSEALSGVGNEQFF.

The gene calls are TRBV20-1 and TRBJ2-5; D gene uncertain. Per the germline V gene, CDR1 is DFQATT and CDR2 is SNEGSKA (reference sequence). The CDR3 length is 10 residues. V was cut by 3 bases and J by 3 bases, with 2 bases left in between. Written as DNA, the CDR3 is TGCAGTGCTAGTAAAGAGACCCAGTACTTC. As protein: CSASKETQYF.

This chain uses TRBV7-3 with TRBJ2-1; 10 bases agree with TRBD1. The germline V gene encodes CDR1 SGHTA and CDR2 FQGTGA. This CDR3 is 14 amino acids long. Trimming at V came to 3 bases and at J to 8 bases, leaving 4 bases not matched to a gene. The CDR3 nucleotides are TGTGCCAGCAGCTTGGACAGGGGGGCAGATGAGCAGTTCTTC. This gives the protein CASSLDRGADEQFF.

The J gene is TRBJ2-7, the V gene TRBV7-9; 7 bases match TRBD2. Germline values: CDR1 SEHNR, CDR2 FQNEAQ (reference sequence). The CDR3 contains 12 residues. J lost 6 bases, V lost 3 bases, and 2 bases had no gene match. The CDR3 reads CASSLGGREQYF. The DNA for the CDR3 is TGTGCCAGCAGCTTGGGAGGGCGCGAGCAGTACTTC.

This chain uses TRBV7-6 with TRBJ2-1, with 10 bases identical to TRBD2. CDR1 is SGHVS, CDR2 FNYEAQ, per germline. V dropped 1 base and J dropped 7; count of bases not matched to a gene: 7. This CDR3 is 16 amino acids long. The CDR3 region has the DNA TGTGCCAGCAGCTTAGTCGCTAGCGGGGGAGGGAATGAGCAGTTCTTC. Amino acid sequence: CASSLVASGGGNEQFF. The variable domain in full, with the rest retrieved from reference TRBV7-6 and TRBJ2-1, is GAGVSQSPRYKVTKRGQDVALRCDPISGHVSLYWYRQALGQGPEFLTYFNYEAQQDKSGLPNDRFSAERPEGSISTLTIQRTEQRDSAMYRCASSLVASGGGNEQFFGPGTRLTVL.

The chain has TRBV6-5 and TRBJ2-3; TRBD2 matches at 9 bases. With 0 bases clipped from V and 2 bases from J, the junction kept 3 bases outside the gene matches. The CDR3 runs 16 residues. CDR1 and CDR2 from the germline V gene are MNHEY and SVGAGI. The CDR3 DNA follows: TGTGCCAGCAGTTACTCCCCTAGCGGGACCACAGATACGCAGTATTTT. Amino acids: CASSYSPSGTTDTQYF.